The entry below gives a single T cell receptor beta chain sequence along with its context. The antigen remains unidentified. TCRdb analysed the reads with MiXCR anew, one entry per CDR3 protein. The sample carries around 540,000 distinct CDR3 sequences, about 33% recorded once. The data were taken from a study of T cell repertoires in cytomegalovirus infection. Study background: HLA-C-restricted CMV epitopes, recently identified, and well-studied HLA-B-restricted ones were used by the study. CMV infection together with matching HLA type was indicated by public TCR beta signatures. Findings and caveats of the study: HLA-C-restricted CMV-specific TCR beta clonotypes were dominant in the ex vivo response.

The CDR3 loop spans 13 amino acids. V was shortened by 0 bases and J by 2 bases, with 5 bases between the two germline ends. CDR1 and CDR2 from the germline V gene are SGHAT and FQNNGV. The sample consisted of cultured PBMCs, taken from culture after CMV antigen stimulation. The V gene is TRBV11-2, the J gene TRBJ2-7; D is unresolved. This receptor was taken from a human donor in good health (CMV status not recorded). Some clones in this sample may be carry-over from other donors' samples. The CDR3 is CASSLDGPYEQYV. The CDR3 DNA reads as TGTGCCAGCAGCTTAGATGGGCCCTACGAGCAGTACGTC.